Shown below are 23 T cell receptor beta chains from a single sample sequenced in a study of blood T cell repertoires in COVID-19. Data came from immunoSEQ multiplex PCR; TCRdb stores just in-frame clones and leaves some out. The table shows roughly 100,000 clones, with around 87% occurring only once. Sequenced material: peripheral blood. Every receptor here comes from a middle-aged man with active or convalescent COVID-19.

CDR3 amino acids: CASSGQGAAEAFF. The DNA of the CDR3 is TGTGCCAGCAGCGGACAGGGGGCCGCTGAAGCTTTCTTT. V and J are TRBV27 and TRBJ1-1; 11 nucleotides align to TRBD1. From germline, CDR1 is MNHEY and CDR2 SMNVEV (reference sequence). Trimming removed 6 bases from V and 6 bases from J; junction bases left unmatched: 3. The CDR3 runs 13 residues.

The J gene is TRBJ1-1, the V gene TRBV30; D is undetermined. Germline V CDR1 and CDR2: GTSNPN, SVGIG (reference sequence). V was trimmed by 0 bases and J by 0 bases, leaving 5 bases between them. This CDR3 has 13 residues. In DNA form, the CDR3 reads TGTGCCTGGAGTGTCTCCTTGAACACTGAAGCTTTCTTT. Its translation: CAWSVSLNTEAFF.

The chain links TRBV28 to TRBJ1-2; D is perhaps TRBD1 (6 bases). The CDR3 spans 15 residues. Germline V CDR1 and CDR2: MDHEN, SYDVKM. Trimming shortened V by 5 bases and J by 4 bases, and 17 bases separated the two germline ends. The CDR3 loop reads CASSPGGQGGYGYTF. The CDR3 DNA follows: TGTGCCAGCAGTCCGGGGGGGCAGGGAGGCTATGGCTACACCTTC.

CDR3 DNA: TGTGCCACTAAGGGGGGGTGGAATGAGCAGTTCTTC. It is translated as CATKGGWNEQFF. The V call is TRBV19, the J call TRBJ2-1; D perhaps matches TRBD2 (7 bases). Germline CDR1 and CDR2: LNHDA and SQIVND (reference sequence). This CDR3 contains 12 residues. Trimming shortened V by 10 bases and J by 7 bases, and 14 bases separated the two germline ends.

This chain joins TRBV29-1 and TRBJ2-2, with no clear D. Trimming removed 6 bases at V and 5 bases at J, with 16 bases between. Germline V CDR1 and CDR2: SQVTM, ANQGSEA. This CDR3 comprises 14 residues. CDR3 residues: CSVESGSITGELFF. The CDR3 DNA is TGCAGCGTGGAATCCGGGTCGATAACCGGGGAGCTGTTTTTT.

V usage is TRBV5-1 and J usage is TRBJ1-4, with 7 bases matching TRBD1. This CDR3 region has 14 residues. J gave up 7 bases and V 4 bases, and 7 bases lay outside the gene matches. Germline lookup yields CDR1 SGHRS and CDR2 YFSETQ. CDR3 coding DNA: TGCGCCAGCAGCGAAAGGGGGCAGGTTGAAAAACTGTTTTTT. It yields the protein CASSERGQVEKLFF. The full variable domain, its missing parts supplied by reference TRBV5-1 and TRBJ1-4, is KAGVTQTPRYLIKTRGQQVTLSCSPISGHRSVSWYQQTPGQGLQFLFEYFSETQRNKGNFPGRFSGRQFSNSRSEMNVSTLELGDSALYLCASSERGQVEKLFFGSGTQLSVL.

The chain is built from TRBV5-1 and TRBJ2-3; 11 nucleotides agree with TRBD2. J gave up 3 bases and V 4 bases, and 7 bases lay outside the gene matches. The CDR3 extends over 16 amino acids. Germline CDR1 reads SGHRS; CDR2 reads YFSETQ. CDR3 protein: CASSLPLAGETDTQYF. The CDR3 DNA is TGCGCCAGCAGCCTCCCACTAGCGGGGGAAACAGATACGCAGTATTTT.

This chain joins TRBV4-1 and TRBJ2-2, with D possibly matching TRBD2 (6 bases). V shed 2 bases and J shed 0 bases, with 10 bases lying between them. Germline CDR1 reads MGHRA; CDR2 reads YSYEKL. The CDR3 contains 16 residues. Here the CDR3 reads CASSQFRGANTGELFF. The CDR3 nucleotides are TGCGCCAGCAGCCAATTCCGCGGGGCGAACACCGGGGAGCTGTTTTTT.

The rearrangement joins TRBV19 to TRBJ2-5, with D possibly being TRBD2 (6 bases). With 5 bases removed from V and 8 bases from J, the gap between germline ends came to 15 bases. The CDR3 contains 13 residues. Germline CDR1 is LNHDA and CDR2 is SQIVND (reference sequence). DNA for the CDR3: TGTGCCAGTAGTGCGGGGACTCCCGACACCCAGTACTTC. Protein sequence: CASSAGTPDTQYF.

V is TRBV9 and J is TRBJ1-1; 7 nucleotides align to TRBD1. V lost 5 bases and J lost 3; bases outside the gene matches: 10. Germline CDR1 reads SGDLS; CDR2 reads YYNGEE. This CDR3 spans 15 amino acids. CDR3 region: CASRGGGTAYTEAFF. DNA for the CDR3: TGTGCCAGCAGGGGTGGTGGGACAGCATACACTGAAGCTTTCTTT.

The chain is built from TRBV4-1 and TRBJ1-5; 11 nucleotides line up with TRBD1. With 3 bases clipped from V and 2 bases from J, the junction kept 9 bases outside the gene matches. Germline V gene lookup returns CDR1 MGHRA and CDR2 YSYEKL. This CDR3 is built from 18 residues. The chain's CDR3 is CASSHPGTGGSGNQPQHF. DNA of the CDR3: TGCGCCAGCAGCCATCCCGGGACAGGGGGTAGTGGCAATCAGCCCCAGCATTTT.

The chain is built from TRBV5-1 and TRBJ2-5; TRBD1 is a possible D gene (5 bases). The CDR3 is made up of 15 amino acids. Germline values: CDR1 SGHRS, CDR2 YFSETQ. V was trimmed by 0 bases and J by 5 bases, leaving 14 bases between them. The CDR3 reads CASSLEAGQTETQYF. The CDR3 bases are TGCGCCAGCAGCTTGGAGGCAGGGCAGACGGAGACCCAGTACTTC.

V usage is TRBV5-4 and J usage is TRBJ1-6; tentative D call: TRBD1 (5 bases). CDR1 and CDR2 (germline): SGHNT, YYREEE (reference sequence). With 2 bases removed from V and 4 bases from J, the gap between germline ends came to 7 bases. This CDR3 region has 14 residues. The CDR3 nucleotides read TGTGCCAGCAGCTTAGACAGTTATAATTCACCCCTCCACTTT. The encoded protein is CASSLDSYNSPLHF.

The CDR3 DNA sequence: TGTGCCACCAGCGGCCTAGCGGGGGCGCAAGAGACCCAGTACTTC. Encoded protein: CATSGLAGAQETQYF. This rearrangement joins TRBV15 to TRBJ2-5; TRBD2 matches at 10 bases. V lost 5 bases to trimming and J lost 2 bases; unmatched junction nucleotides: 5. The CDR3 is 15 amino acids. Germline CDR1 and CDR2: LNHNV and YYDKDF (reference sequence). Drawing the rest from reference TRBV15 and TRBJ2-5, the complete variable domain is DAMVIQNPRYQVTQFGKPVTLSCSQTLNHNVMYWYQQKSSQAPKLLFHYYDKDFNNEADTPDNFQSRRPNTSFCFLDIRSPGLGDTAMYLCATSGLAGAQETQYFGPGTRLLVL.

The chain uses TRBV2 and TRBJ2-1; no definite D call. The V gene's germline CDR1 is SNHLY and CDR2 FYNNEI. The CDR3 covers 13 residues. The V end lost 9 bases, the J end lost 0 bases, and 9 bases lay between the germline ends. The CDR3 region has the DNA TGTGCCAGTACTTTGATCTCCTACAATGAGCAGTTCTTC. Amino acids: CASTLISYNEQFF.

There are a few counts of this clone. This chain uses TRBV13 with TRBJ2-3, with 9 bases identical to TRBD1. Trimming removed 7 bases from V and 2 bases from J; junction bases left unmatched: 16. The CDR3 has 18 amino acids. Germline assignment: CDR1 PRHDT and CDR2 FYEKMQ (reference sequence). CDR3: CASTTNIRRDRDTDTQYF. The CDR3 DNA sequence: TGTGCCAGCACCACCAACATCCGCCGGGACAGGGACACAGATACGCAGTATTTT.

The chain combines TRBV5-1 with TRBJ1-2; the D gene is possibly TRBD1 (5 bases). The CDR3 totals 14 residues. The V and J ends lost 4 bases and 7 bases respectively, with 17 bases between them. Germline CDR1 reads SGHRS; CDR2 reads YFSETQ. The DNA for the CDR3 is TGCGCCAGCAGCGTCCGAGACAGCTTGCGTGGCTACACCTTC. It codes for CASSVRDSLRGYTF.

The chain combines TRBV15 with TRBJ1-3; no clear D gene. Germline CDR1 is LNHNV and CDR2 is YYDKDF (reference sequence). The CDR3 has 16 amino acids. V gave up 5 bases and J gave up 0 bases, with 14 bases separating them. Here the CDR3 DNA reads TGTGCCACCAGCTTCCCCGACGGAGACTCTGGAAACACCATATATTTT. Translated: CATSFPDGDSGNTIYF.

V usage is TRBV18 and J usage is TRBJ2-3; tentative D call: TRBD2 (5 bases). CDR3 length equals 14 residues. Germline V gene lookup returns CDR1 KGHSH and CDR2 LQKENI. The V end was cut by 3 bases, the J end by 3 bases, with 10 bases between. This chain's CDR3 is CASSPNRETDTQYF. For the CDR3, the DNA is TGTGCCAGCTCACCTAATAGGGAGACAGATACGCAGTATTTT.

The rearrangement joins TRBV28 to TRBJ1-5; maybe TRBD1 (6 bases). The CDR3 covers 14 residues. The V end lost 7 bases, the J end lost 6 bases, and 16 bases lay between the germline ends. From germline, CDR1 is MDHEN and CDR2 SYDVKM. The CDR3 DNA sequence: TGTGCCAGCAATCGGGAGGGGGGTGGTCAGCCCCAGCATTTT. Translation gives CASNREGGGQPQHF.

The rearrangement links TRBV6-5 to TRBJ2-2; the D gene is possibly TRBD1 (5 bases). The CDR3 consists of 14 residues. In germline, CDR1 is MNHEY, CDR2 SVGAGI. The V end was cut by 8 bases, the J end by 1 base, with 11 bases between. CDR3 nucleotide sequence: TGTGCCAGCGAAAGGGGTCAGAACACCGGGGAGCTGTTTTTT. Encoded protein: CASERGQNTGELFF.

The CDR3 DNA is TGTGCCAGCAGCCGAGTTCGGGACAGCCTTTCCTACGAGCAGTACTTC. It yields the protein CASSRVRDSLSYEQYF. V and J are TRBV7-8 and TRBJ2-7; 7 nucleotides match TRBD1. Per germline, CDR1 SGHVS and CDR2 FQNEAQ. This CDR3 has 16 amino acids. Losses at the gene ends were 5 bases for V and 1 base for J; bases not matched to a gene: 11. Complete variable domain (other parts from reference TRBV7-8 and TRBJ2-7): GAGVSQSPRYKVAKRGQDVALRCDPISGHVSLFWYQQALGQGPEFLTYFQNEAQLDKSGLPSDRFFAERPEGSVSTLKIQRTQQEDSAVYLCASSRVRDSLSYEQYFGPGTRLTVT.

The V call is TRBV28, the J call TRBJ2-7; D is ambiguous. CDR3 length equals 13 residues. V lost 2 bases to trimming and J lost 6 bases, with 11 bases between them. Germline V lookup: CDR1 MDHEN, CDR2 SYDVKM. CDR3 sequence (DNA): TGTGCCAGCAGTTTAGGGCAGGCTTTCGAGCAGTACGTC. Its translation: CASSLGQAFEQYV.